Listed below are T cell receptor beta chains from one sample, sequenced in a study of T-cell reconstitution after alpha-beta-depleted transplantation in children. TCRdb re-called the PCR reads with MiXCR, one entry per CDR3 protein. The table lists about 980,000 distinct CDR3 sequences, about 30% of them singletons. Sequenced here: PBMCs, mostly from graft donor cells, sampled 360 days after TCRalphabeta/CD19-depleted stem cell transplant. The receptors shown here come from a boy in the first two years of life who had a stem cell transplant for SCID, so the T cells may come from the graft donor. Each CDR3 is given with its conserved first and last residue. D genes are given only for firm matches. Only part of the rows carry a size: once, few, many, or a class if the clone is expanded.

cdr3_length: 18
j_call: TRBJ2-3
v_call: TRBV11-1
clone_size: -
d_call: -
cdr3_aa: CASSPRPIDLLITDTQYF
cdr3_nt: TGTGCCAGCAGCCCACGACCGATCGACTTACTTATCACAGATACGCAGTATTTT

cdr3_length: 16
j_call: TRBJ2-2
v_call: TRBV9
clone_size: -
d_call: TRBD2
cdr3_aa: CASSVGGGLNTGELFF
cdr3_nt: TGTGCCAGCAGCGTAGGGGGGGGGTTAAACACCGGGGAGCTGTTTTTT

cdr3_length: 18
j_call: TRBJ2-7
v_call: TRBV3-1
clone_size: -
d_call: -
cdr3_aa: CASSQGSNAAKRVYEQYF
cdr3_nt: TGTGCCAGCAGCCAAGGGAGCAACGCCGCCAAGAGGGTCTACGAGCAGTACTTC

cdr3_length: 16
j_call: TRBJ2-1
v_call: TRBV5-1
clone_size: -
d_call: TRBD1
cdr3_aa: CASSYTGTGLGNEQFF
cdr3_nt: TGCGCCAGCAGTTATACCGGGACAGGGTTAGGCAATGAGCAGTTCTTC

cdr3_length: 15
j_call: TRBJ1-4
v_call: TRBV12-3/TRBV12-4
clone_size: -
d_call: -
cdr3_aa: CASSFYGATNEKLFF
cdr3_nt: TGTGCCAGCAGTTTTTACGGGGCAACTAATGAAAAACTGTTTTTT

cdr3_length: 14
j_call: TRBJ2-1
v_call: TRBV4-2
clone_size: few
d_call: -
cdr3_aa: CASSQRTDYNEQFF
cdr3_nt: TGTGCCAGCAGCCAACGGACAGACTACAATGAGCAGTTCTTC

cdr3_length: 15
j_call: TRBJ2-3
v_call: TRBV28
clone_size: many
d_call: TRBD1
cdr3_aa: CASSPIDRGTDTQYF
cdr3_nt: TGTGCCAGCAGTCCCATAGACAGGGGCACAGATACGCAGTATTTT

cdr3_length: 16
j_call: TRBJ2-2
v_call: TRBV20-1
clone_size: -
d_call: -
cdr3_aa: CSARDWDARGTGELFF
cdr3_nt: TGCAGTGCTAGAGATTGGGACGCCCGAGGAACCGGGGAGCTGTTTTTT

cdr3_length: 16
j_call: TRBJ1-1
v_call: TRBV6-1
clone_size: -
d_call: -
cdr3_aa: CASSESRPSQNTEAFF
cdr3_nt: TGTGCCAGCAGTGAATCCCGCCCTTCTCAGAACACTGAAGCTTTCTTT

cdr3_length: 14
j_call: TRBJ2-7
v_call: TRBV10-3
clone_size: once
d_call: -
cdr3_aa: CAISESAVSYEQYF
cdr3_nt: TGTGCCATCAGTGAGTCTGCAGTCTCCTACGAGCAGTACTTC

cdr3_length: 15
j_call: TRBJ2-7
v_call: TRBV4-3
clone_size: many
d_call: -
cdr3_aa: CASSQARDFSYEQYF
cdr3_nt: TGCGCCAGCAGCCAAGCCCGGGACTTTTCCTACGAGCAGTACTTC

cdr3_length: 14
j_call: TRBJ2-1
v_call: TRBV15
clone_size: -
d_call: -
cdr3_aa: CATSRDLVRGEQFF
cdr3_nt: TGTGCCACCAGCAGAGATCTCGTGCGGGGTGAGCAGTTCTTC

cdr3_length: 15
j_call: TRBJ2-7
v_call: TRBV4-2
clone_size: few
d_call: -
cdr3_aa: CASSQDLVQTYEQYF
cdr3_nt: TGTGCCAGCAGCCAAGATCTCGTCCAGACTTACGAGCAGTACTTC

cdr3_length: 14
j_call: TRBJ2-2
v_call: TRBV6-1
clone_size: few
d_call: TRBD2
cdr3_aa: CASLSGGLAGELFF
cdr3_nt: TGTGCCAGTCTTAGCGGGGGGTTGGCCGGGGAGCTGTTTTTT

cdr3_length: 14
j_call: TRBJ2-7
v_call: TRBV20-1
clone_size: -
d_call: TRBD1
cdr3_aa: CSAGTGGRSYEQYF
cdr3_nt: TGCAGTGCTGGCACAGGGGGCCGCTCCTACGAGCAGTACTTC